These 22 T cell receptor beta chains were all obtained from the same sample, sequenced in a study of blood T cell repertoires in COVID-19. TCRdb's table, derived via immunoSEQ multiplex PCR, lists solely in-frame clones and lacks some. The table records about 380,000 clones, about 90% of them present only once. Material: PBMCs or T cells enriched from blood (not recorded which). These receptors all stem from a man under 40 who had recovered from COVID-19.

The chain joins TRBV9 to TRBJ1-4; maybe TRBD1 (6 bases). Germline loops: CDR1 SGDLS, CDR2 YYNGEE. V lost 3 bases and J 7 bases, leaving 16 bases between the germline ends. The CDR3 has 15 amino acids. CDR3 sequence (DNA): TGTGCCAGCAGCGAGTCACAGGGTGGTCGTGAAAAACTGTTTTTT. Translation gives CASSESQGGREKLFF.

The rearrangement links TRBV7-2 to TRBJ2-1; TRBD2 matches at 9 bases. Germline CDR1 and CDR2: SGHTA and FQGNSA. This CDR3 is 15 amino acids long. The J segment lost 5 bases and the V segment lost 3 bases, leaving 5 bases of the junction unmatched. CDR3 sequence: CASSFRTSDNNEQFF. In DNA, the CDR3 is TGTGCCAGCAGCTTTAGGACTAGCGATAACAATGAGCAGTTCTTC.

V gene TRBV5-1 combines with J gene TRBJ2-7; 9 positions match TRBD1. Germline V lookup: CDR1 SGHRS, CDR2 YFSETQ. This CDR3 is built from 16 residues. Germline trimming cut 1 base from V and 0 bases from J; bases unmatched to any gene: 5. CDR3 in DNA: TGCGCCAGCAGCTTGACCGGGACAGGGAGCTCCTACGAGCAGTACTTC. It is translated as CASSLTGTGSSYEQYF.

J is TRBJ2-2 and V is TRBV7-8, with D unclear. Trimming removed 2 bases from V and 2 bases from J, with 9 bases in between. The CDR3 totals 15 residues. Germline V gene data show CDR1 as SGHVS and CDR2 as FQNEAQ. In nucleotides, the CDR3 is TGTGCCAGCAGCTTAACTGTATTCAACACCGGGGAGCTGTTTTTT. This codes for CASSLTVFNTGELFF.

The gene calls are TRBV7-3 and TRBJ2-7, with TRBD1 matching 8 bases. From germline, CDR1 is SGHTA and CDR2 FQGTGA. CDR3 length: 13 residues. Unmatched junction bases numbered 3, after V lost 4 bases and J lost 4 bases. The CDR3 sequence is CASSSGTGYEQYF. The CDR3 DNA follows: TGTGCCAGCAGCTCCGGGACAGGATACGAGCAGTACTTC.

The rearrangement joins TRBV5-1 to TRBJ2-3; TRBD2 is a possible D gene (7 bases). The germline V gene encodes CDR1 SGHRS and CDR2 YFSETQ. CDR3 size: 13 residues. Trimming removed 5 bases at V and 2 bases at J, with 9 bases between. CDR3 in DNA: TGCGCCAGCAGTGCGGGGGCCACAGATACGCAGTATTTT. It encodes CASSAGATDTQYF.

The genes are TRBV5-6 and TRBJ2-5; TRBD1 aligns across 7 bases. Germline V gene lookup returns CDR1 SGHDT and CDR2 YYEEEE. The CDR3 has 14 residues. V lost 4 bases to trimming and J lost 5 bases; unmatched junction nucleotides: 8. CDR3 bases: TGTGCCAGCAGCGTTAAACAGGGGCGGGAGACCCAGTACTTC. As protein: CASSVKQGRETQYF.

The chain is built from TRBV3-1 (or the pseudogene TRBV3-2) and TRBJ2-7, with D perhaps matching TRBD2 (5 bases). Trimming pared 7 bases from V and 9 bases from J, leaving 16 bases between. The germline V gene has CDR1 LGHDT and CDR2 YNNKEL (reference sequence). The CDR3 extends over 12 amino acids. In DNA form, the CDR3 reads TGTGCCAGCAATAGGGTCCCCCGGGGGCAGTACTTC. Amino acids: CASNRVPRGQYF.

The chain recombines TRBV11-2 with TRBJ1-3; no clear D. V shed 6 bases and J shed 0 bases, with 3 bases lying between them. The germline V gene has CDR1 SGHAT and CDR2 FQNNGV. This CDR3 has 12 amino acids. CDR3 coding DNA: TGTGCCAGCAGTCGCTCTGGAAACACCATATATTTT. This gives the protein CASSRSGNTIYF.

The rearrangement joins TRBV6-5 to TRBJ2-3; no clear D. Germline-derived CDR1 and CDR2 are MNHEY and SVGAGI. V lost 4 bases to trimming and J lost 0 bases, with 5 bases between them. The CDR3 loop spans 13 amino acids. The CDR3 nucleotides are TGTGCCAGCAGTTTGGCCAGCACAGATACGCAGTATTTT. Its protein is CASSLASTDTQYF.

As DNA, the CDR3 is TGTGCCATCAGTGAGACACTCTCAGGGGGCGGCTATGGCTACACCTTC. Translation: CAISETLSGGGYGYTF. J is TRBJ1-2 and V is TRBV10-3; 8 nucleotides align to TRBD1. V was clipped by 2 bases and J by 4 bases; unmatched bases: 9. The CDR3 contains 16 residues. In germline, CDR1 is ENHRY, CDR2 SYGVKD.

The genes are TRBV20-1 and TRBJ1-2; D not resolved. Trimming left V 3 bases short and J 5 bases short, with 13 bases between. The CDR3 is made up of 13 amino acids. Germline V gene data show CDR1 as DFQATT and CDR2 as SNEGSKA (reference sequence). In nucleotides, the CDR3 is TGCAGTGCTAGTCTGAGGCGGTTTTATGGCTACACCTTC. It is translated as CSASLRRFYGYTF.

The chain uses TRBV12-5 and TRBJ2-4, with 14 bases matching TRBD2. The germline gives CDR1 LGHNT, CDR2 FRNRAP. The CDR3 consists of 13 residues. V dropped 6 bases and J dropped 13; count of bases not matched to a gene: 5. In DNA, the CDR3 is TGTGCTAGTGGACTCGGGACTAGCGGGGGCCAGTACTTC. The encoded protein is CASGLGTSGGQYF.

The chain recombines TRBV5-8 with TRBJ1-1; no definite D call. Looked up from germline, CDR1 is SGHTS and CDR2 is YDEGEE. V lost 4 bases and J lost 0, with 13 bases in between. The length of the CDR3 is 15 residues. In DNA, the CDR3 is TGTGCCAGCAGCAACTCCGTCGTGATGAACACTGAAGCTTTCTTT. Translating gives CASSNSVVMNTEAFF.

This chain connects TRBV5-1 to TRBJ2-6; 7 nucleotides align to TRBD1. The CDR3 consists of 20 residues. The V and J ends lost 3 bases and 0 bases, in that order; junction bases with no gene match: 15. Germline V gives CDR1 SGHRS, CDR2 YFSETQ. The CDR3 reads CASSSPAGTVSSSGANVLTF. DNA of the CDR3: TGCGCCAGCAGCTCCCCGGCCGGGACAGTTAGTTCCTCTGGGGCCAACGTCCTGACTTTC.

This clone has just one count. This sequence joins TRBV4-2 and TRBJ2-7, with D possibly being TRBD2 (5 bases). The CDR3 consists of 13 residues. CDR1 LGHNA and CDR2 YNFKEQ come from the germline V gene. With 3 bases removed from V and 3 bases from J, the gap between germline ends came to 9 bases. The CDR3 DNA reads as TGTGCCAGCAGCCATGCGGGCCACTACGAGCAGTACTTC. This sequence encodes CASSHAGHYEQYF.

The chain uses TRBV18 and TRBJ2-5; D is unclear. The V and J ends lost 6 bases and 5 bases respectively, with 16 bases between them. The germline V gene has CDR1 KGHSH and CDR2 LQKENI. The CDR3 loop spans 14 amino acids. DNA of the CDR3: TGTGCCAGCTCCCCAAGTTCTATGGTGGAGACCCAGTACTTC. This translates into CASSPSSMVETQYF.

The chain recombines TRBV18 with TRBJ2-7; D is unclear. The CDR3 runs to 11 residues. Germline loops: CDR1 KGHSH, CDR2 LQKENI. Between the trimmed V and J ends, which lost 3 bases and 5 bases, there was a span of 5 bases. The CDR3 loop is CASSPSDEQYF. CDR3 sequence (DNA): TGTGCCAGCTCACCGTCGGACGAGCAGTACTTC.

The rearrangement uses TRBV12-3 or TRBV12-4 and TRBJ1-6; 9 positions match TRBD1. V shed 9 bases, J shed 8 bases, and the junction held 5 bases outside the gene matches. The CDR3 is 13 amino acids. The CDR3 loop reads CASGTGIYSPLHF. DNA of the CDR3: TGTGCCAGTGGGACAGGGATATATTCACCCCTCCACTTT.

Details on this clone: This sample also contains other DNA sequences that code for the same CDR3. The V and J genes are TRBV12-3 or TRBV12-4 and TRBJ1-2; tentative D call: TRBD1 (5 bases). The CDR3 runs to 12 residues. V lost 6 bases to trimming and J lost 4 bases, with 9 bases between them. The CDR3 nucleotides read TGTGCCAGCAGCTCGGGACTCTATGGCTACACCTTC. It encodes CASSSGLYGYTF.

This sequence joins TRBV7-3 and TRBJ2-1; 9 bases agree with TRBD2. The CDR3 consists of 15 residues. CDR1 and CDR2 (germline): SGHTA, FQGTGA. Trimming at V came to 5 bases and at J to 5 bases, leaving 7 bases not matched to a gene. Here the CDR3 reads CASSTELAGNNEQFF. The CDR3 bases are TGTGCCAGCAGCACCGAACTAGCGGGTAACAATGAGCAGTTCTTC.

The chain joins TRBV3-1 (or the pseudogene TRBV3-2) to TRBJ1-1; D perhaps matches TRBD1 (5 bases). Germline CDR1 is LGHDT and CDR2 is YNNKEL (reference sequence). The germline V and J ends were trimmed by 4 bases and 1 base, with 16 bases remaining between them. This CDR3 contains 16 residues. Here the CDR3 DNA reads TGTGCCAGCAGCCCACTACCGGGAGGACAGAACACTGAAGCTTTCTTT. Translated, it gives CASSPLPGGQNTEAFF.